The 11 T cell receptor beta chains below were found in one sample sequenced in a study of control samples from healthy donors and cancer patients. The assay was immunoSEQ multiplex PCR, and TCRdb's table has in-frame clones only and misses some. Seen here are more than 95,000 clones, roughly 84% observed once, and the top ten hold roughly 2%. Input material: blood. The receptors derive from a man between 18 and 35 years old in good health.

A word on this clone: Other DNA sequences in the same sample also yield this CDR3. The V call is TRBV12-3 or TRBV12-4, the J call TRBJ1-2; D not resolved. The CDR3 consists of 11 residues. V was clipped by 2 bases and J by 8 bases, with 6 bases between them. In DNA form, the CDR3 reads TGTGCCAGCAGTTTACGGGGAGGCTACACCTTC. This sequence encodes CASSLRGGYTF.

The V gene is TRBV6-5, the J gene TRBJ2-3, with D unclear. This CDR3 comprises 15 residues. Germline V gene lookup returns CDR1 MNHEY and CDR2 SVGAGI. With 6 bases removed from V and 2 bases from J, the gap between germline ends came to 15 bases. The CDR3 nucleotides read TGTGCCAGCAGCTTACTGGGAAGCCCCACAGATACGCAGTATTTT. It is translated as CASSLLGSPTDTQYF.

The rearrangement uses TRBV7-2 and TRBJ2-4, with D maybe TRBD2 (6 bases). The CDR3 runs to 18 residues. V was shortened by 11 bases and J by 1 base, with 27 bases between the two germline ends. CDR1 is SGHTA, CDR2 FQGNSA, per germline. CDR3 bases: TGTGCCTCGTCTTTGGGACTTTTCTCCTCGTTGGCCAAAAACATTCAGTACTTC. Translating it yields CASSLGLFSSLAKNIQYF. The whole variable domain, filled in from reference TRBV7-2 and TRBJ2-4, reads GAGVSQSPSNKVTEKGKDVELRCDPISGHTALYWYRQSLGQGLEFLIYFQGNSAPDKSGLPSDRFSAERTGGSVSTLTIQRTQQEDSAVYLCASSLGLFSSLAKNIQYFGAGTRLSVL.

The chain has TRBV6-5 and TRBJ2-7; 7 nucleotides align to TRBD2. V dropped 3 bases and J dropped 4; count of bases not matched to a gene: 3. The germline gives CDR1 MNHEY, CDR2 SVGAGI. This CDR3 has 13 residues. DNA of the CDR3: TGTGCCAGCAGTTATAAGCGGGAATACGAGCAGTACTTC. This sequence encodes CASSYKREYEQYF.

The CDR3 sequence: CASSPRQGQTGELFF. The CDR3 region has the DNA TGTGCCAGTAGTCCCAGACAGGGGCAAACCGGGGAGCTGTTTTTT. The V call is TRBV19, the J call TRBJ2-2; TRBD1 matches 8 bases. CDR3 length: 15 amino acids. CDR1 and CDR2 from the germline V gene are LNHDA and SQIVND (reference sequence). J lost 5 bases, V lost 5 bases, and 7 bases had no gene match.

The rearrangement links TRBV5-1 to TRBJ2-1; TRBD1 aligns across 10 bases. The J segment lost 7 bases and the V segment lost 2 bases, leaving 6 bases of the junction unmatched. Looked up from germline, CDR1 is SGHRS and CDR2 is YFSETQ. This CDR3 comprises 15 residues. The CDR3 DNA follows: TGCGCCAGCAGCTTCGACAGGGGGCTCGAGAATGAGCAGTTCTTC. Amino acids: CASSFDRGLENEQFF.

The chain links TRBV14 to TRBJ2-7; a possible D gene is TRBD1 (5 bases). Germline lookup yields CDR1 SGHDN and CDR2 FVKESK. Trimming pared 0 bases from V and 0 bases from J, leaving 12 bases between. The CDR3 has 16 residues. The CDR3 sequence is CASSQDREGDSYEQYF. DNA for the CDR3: TGTGCCAGCAGCCAAGATAGGGAAGGGGACTCCTACGAGCAGTACTTC.

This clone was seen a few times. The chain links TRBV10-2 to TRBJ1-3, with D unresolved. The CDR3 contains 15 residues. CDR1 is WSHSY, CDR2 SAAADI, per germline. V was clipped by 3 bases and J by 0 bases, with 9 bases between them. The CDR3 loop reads CASSELAFSGNTIYF. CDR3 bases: TGCGCCAGCAGTGAATTAGCCTTCTCTGGAAACACCATATATTTT.

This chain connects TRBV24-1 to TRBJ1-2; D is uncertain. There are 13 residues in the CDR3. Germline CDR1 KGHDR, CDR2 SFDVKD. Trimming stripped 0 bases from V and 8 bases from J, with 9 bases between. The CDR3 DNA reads TGTGCCACCAGTGATTTGGGGGATGACGGCTACACCTTC. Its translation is CATSDLGDDGYTF.

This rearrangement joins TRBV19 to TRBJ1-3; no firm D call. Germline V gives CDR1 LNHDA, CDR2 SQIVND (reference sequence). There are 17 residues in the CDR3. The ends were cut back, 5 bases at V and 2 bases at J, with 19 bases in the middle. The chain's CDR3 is CASSGRLDLVAGNTIYF. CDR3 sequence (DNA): TGTGCCAGTAGTGGCCGATTGGATCTGGTCGCTGGAAACACCATATATTTT. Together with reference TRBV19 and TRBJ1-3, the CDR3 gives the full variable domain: DGGITQSPKYLFRKEGQNVTLSCEQNLNHDAMYWYRQDPGQGLRLIYYSQIVNDFQKGDIAEGYSVSREKKESFPLTVTSAQKNPTAFYLCASSGRLDLVAGNTIYFGEGSWLTVV.

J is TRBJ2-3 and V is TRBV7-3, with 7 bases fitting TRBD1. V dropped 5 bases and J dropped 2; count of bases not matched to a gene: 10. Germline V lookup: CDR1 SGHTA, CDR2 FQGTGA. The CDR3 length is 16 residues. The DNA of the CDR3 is TGTGCCAGCAGCAGCCAGACAGGGCTTGCCACAGATACGCAGTATTTT. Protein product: CASSSQTGLATDTQYF.